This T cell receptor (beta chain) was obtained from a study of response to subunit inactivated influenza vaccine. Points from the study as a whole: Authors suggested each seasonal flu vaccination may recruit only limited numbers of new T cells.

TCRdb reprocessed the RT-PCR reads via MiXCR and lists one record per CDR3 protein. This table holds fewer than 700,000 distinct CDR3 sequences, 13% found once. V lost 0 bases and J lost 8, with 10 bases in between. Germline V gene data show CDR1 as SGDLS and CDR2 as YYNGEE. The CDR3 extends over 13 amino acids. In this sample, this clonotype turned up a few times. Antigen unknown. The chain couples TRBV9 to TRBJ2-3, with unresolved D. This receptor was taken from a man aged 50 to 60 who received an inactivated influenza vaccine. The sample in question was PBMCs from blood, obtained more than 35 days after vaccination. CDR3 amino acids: CASSVARDPTQYF. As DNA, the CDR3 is TGTGCCAGCAGCGTAGCTCGAGACCCTACGCAGTATTTT.